The 9 T cell receptor beta chains presented below share a single source sample, sequenced in a study of T-cell memory formation after mild COVID-19 (dated by TCRdb to 2020 to 2023). Library creation used 5' RACE. Instrument used: Illumina NovaSeq 6000. The public reads were reprocessed in TCRdb via fastp at Q25 and MiXCR, keeping in-frame beta chains. Each record represents a unique CDR3 protein, reported with the most common genes and DNA among its rows. The sample table records over 150,000 distinct CDR3 sequences; 13% of these occur just once. The ten biggest clones cover roughly 3.4% of the sample. Material for sequencing was PBMCs or a T cell subset sorted from them (not recorded which). These receptor sequences come from a man aged 18 to 29 who had mild COVID-19 (a few samples of this study predate the infection). The sample titles of this study are shuffled in the database, so cell type and time point are left out; the donor was told from shared clones.

This chain joins TRBV5-6 and TRBJ1-5; unclear D gene. The CDR3 spans 15 residues. CDR1 and CDR2 (germline): SGHDT, YYEEEE. Trimming left V 0 bases short and J 2 bases short, with 9 bases between. In DNA form, the CDR3 reads TGTGCCAGCAGCTTGGAGGGCCTAGGCAATCAGCCCCAGCATTTT. Its protein product is CASSLEGLGNQPQHF.

The chain couples TRBV15 to TRBJ2-5; D tentatively fits TRBD1 or TRBD2 (6 bases each). The CDR3 covers 16 residues. Trimming cost V 4 bases and J 1 base, with 16 bases left between them. Germline V lookup: CDR1 LNHNV, CDR2 YYDKDF (reference sequence). CDR3 amino acids: CATSTLRGQPQETQYF. CDR3 nucleotides: TGTGCCACCAGCACCTTACGGGGGCAGCCCCAAGAGACCCAGTACTTC.

This clonotype has a count of ten or more. V is TRBV7-2 and J is TRBJ2-2; no reliable D call. The germline CDR1 and CDR2 sequences are SGHTA and FQGNSA. The CDR3 consists of 14 residues. Between the trimmed V and J ends, which lost 1 base and 4 bases, there was a span of 7 bases. This CDR3 reads CASSLGVSTGELFF. The CDR3 nucleotides read TGTGCCAGCAGCTTAGGAGTTTCCACCGGGGAGCTGTTTTTT.

This clonotype has a handful of counts. The V gene is TRBV5-1, the J gene TRBJ2-2; D is unresolved. Germline V CDR1 and CDR2: SGHRS, YFSETQ. V dropped 1 base and J dropped 4 bases, with 11 bases sitting between them. The length of the CDR3 is 15 residues. CDR3 residues: CASSLNGPGTGELFF. CDR3 bases: TGCGCCAGCAGCTTGAACGGGCCCGGCACCGGGGAGCTGTTTTTT.

Only a few counts were recorded for this clonotype. A junction boundary mismatches the germline segment, possibly from a read error. The chain has TRBV18 and TRBJ2-1; D possibly corresponds to TRBD2 (5 bases). This CDR3 has 14 amino acids. The germline V gene encodes CDR1 KGHSH and CDR2 LQKENI. This CDR3 reads CASSPQRNYNEQFF. CDR3 bases: TGTGCCAGCTCCCCACAGCGGAACTACAATGAGCAGTTCTTC. Filled out from reference TRBV18 and TRBJ2-1, the complete variable domain reads NAGVMQNPRHLVRRRGQEARLRCSPMKGHSHVYWYRQLPEEGLKFMVYLQKENIIDESGMPKERFSAEFPKEGPSILRIQQVVRGDSAAYFCASSPQRNYNEQFFGPGTRLTVL.

To note about this clonotype: Sequence at one end of the junction differs from germline and may be a read error. This sequence joins TRBV5-1 and TRBJ1-1, with a weak D call TRBD1 (5 bases). CDR3 length equals 15 residues. The germline V gene has CDR1 SGHRS and CDR2 YFSETQ. As DNA, the CDR3 is TGCGCCAGCAGCTTGGCTGCGGGGGTGAAGACTGAAGCTTTCTTT. It is translated as CASSLAAGVKTEAFF.

The chain carries TRBV4-3 and TRBJ1-2; D remains ambiguous. Germline CDR1 is LGHNA and CDR2 is YSLEER. Between the trimmed V and J ends, which lost 0 bases and 2 bases, there was a span of 10 bases. CDR3 length: 15 amino acids. The CDR3 reads CASSQEGQSNYGYTF. The CDR3 DNA sequence: TGCGCCAGCAGCCAAGAAGGGCAGTCGAACTATGGCTACACCTTC.

This chain connects TRBV7-9 to TRBJ1-2, with D unclear. V was pared by 5 bases and J by 0 bases, with 13 bases between. Germline assignment: CDR1 SEHNR and CDR2 FQNEAQ (reference sequence). The CDR3 extends over 15 amino acids. The CDR3 DNA reads as TGTGCCAGCAGCCCCCAGGTCCGTTCTAACTATGGCTACACCTTC. As protein: CASSPQVRSNYGYTF.

This clonotype came up a few times. J is TRBJ2-5 and V is TRBV5-1; TRBD2 matches 8 bases. The CDR3 extends over 17 amino acids. Germline values: CDR1 SGHRS, CDR2 YFSETQ. Trimming took 0 bases from V and 5 from J; bases not matched to a gene: 12. The CDR3 loop is CASSLGLARGRRETQYF. DNA for the CDR3: TGCGCCAGCAGCTTGGGACTAGCGAGGGGTCGGCGGGAGACCCAGTACTTC.